Presented here are 26 T cell receptor beta chains from one specimen sequenced in a study of T cell changes during pregnancy in multiple sclerosis (dated by TCRdb to between 2018 and 2021). The library came from the immunoSEQ multiplex PCR assay. This immuneACCESS table, as held by TCRdb, lists in-frame sequences with V and J called but not all clones. Of the missing ones, under half trace to an unresolved V gene in checked studies; the others have no known cause. Here the sample has some 140,000 clones; 90% to 98% occur a single time. The top ten clones comprise roughly 0.45% of the sample. Here the sequenced sample was peripheral blood, taken after pregnancy. The receptors shown here come from a female donor with multiple sclerosis, enrolled in a pregnancy study.

The V call is TRBV27, the J call TRBJ2-7; 8 positions match TRBD2. The length of the CDR3 is 15 residues. The ends lost 6 bases at V and 1 base at J; junction bases unmatched: 8. Germline V gives CDR1 MNHEY, CDR2 SMNVEV (reference sequence). The CDR3 sequence is CASSQTVAGSYEQYF. The CDR3 nucleotides read TGTGCCAGCAGCCAAACCGTAGCGGGATCCTACGAGCAGTACTTC.

The sample holds one count of this clone. The chain couples TRBV5-6 to TRBJ1-3; D gene ambiguous. The CDR3 has 15 amino acids. The germline V and J ends were trimmed by 4 bases and 0 bases, with 11 bases remaining between them. In germline, CDR1 is SGHDT, CDR2 YYEEEE. CDR3 amino acids: CASSLGIFSGNTIYF. DNA for the CDR3: TGTGCCAGCAGCCTCGGGATCTTCTCTGGAAACACCATATATTTT.

V is TRBV6-5 and J is TRBJ2-7, with 8 positions matching TRBD1. V shed 5 bases and J 3 bases; nucleotides not matched to a gene: 6. Looked up from germline, CDR1 is MNHEY and CDR2 is SVGAGI. The CDR3 runs to 14 residues. The CDR3 nucleotides read TGTGCCAGCAGTAAACCAGGGGGCAACTACGAGCAGTACTTC. It encodes CASSKPGGNYEQYF.

CDR3: CASSFPRGRVGELFF. The CDR3, as DNA: TGTGCCAGCAGCTTCCCGAGGGGGCGCGTCGGGGAGCTGTTTTTT. The V and J genes are TRBV11-2 and TRBJ2-2, with 7 bases lining up with TRBD1. From germline, CDR1 is SGHAT and CDR2 FQNNGV. The CDR3 sequence is 15 residues long. Losses at the gene ends were 3 bases for V and 7 bases for J; bases not matched to a gene: 8.

V gene TRBV29-1 combines with J gene TRBJ2-1, with 9 positions matching TRBD2. CDR1 is SQVTM, CDR2 ANQGSEA, per germline. This CDR3 contains 11 residues. With 7 bases clipped from V and 5 bases from J, the junction kept 0 bases outside the gene matches. The CDR3 is CSGTSDNEQFF. The CDR3 nucleotides read TGCAGCGGGACTAGCGACAATGAGCAGTTCTTC.

The rearrangement joins TRBV4-1 to TRBJ2-3; 11 bases line up with TRBD2. V trimming: 2 bases; J trimming: 2 bases; junction bases outside the gene matches: 9. The CDR3 is 18 residues long. The germline V gene encodes CDR1 MGHRA and CDR2 YSYEKL. The CDR3 nucleotides are TGCGCCAGCAGCCAACTCTTCCCGGGACTAGCGGCCACAGATACGCAGTATTTT. Translation gives CASSQLFPGLAATDTQYF.

The rearrangement joins TRBV4-2 to TRBJ2-2; 8 positions match TRBD1. The CDR3 contains 13 residues. J was trimmed by 7 bases and V by 3 bases; bases with no gene match: 1. Looked up from germline, CDR1 is LGHNA and CDR2 is YNFKEQ. The CDR3 is CASSHDRGGELFF. The CDR3 region has the DNA TGTGCCAGCAGCCACGACAGGGGCGGGGAGCTGTTTTTT.

This rearrangement joins TRBV19 to TRBJ1-3, with D maybe TRBD1 (6 bases). The V and J ends lost 6 bases and 4 bases respectively, with 13 bases between them. Germline V gene data show CDR1 as LNHDA and CDR2 as SQIVND (reference sequence). The CDR3 contains 14 residues. The CDR3 coding sequence is TGTGCCAGTAGCCTACAGGGTTCGGGAAACACCATATATTTT. Protein sequence: CASSLQGSGNTIYF.

CDR3 sequence (DNA): TGTGCCAGCATCAACCTAGCGGGAGGATCCAATGAGCAGTTCTTC. Protein product: CASINLAGGSNEQFF. The chain carries TRBV28 and TRBJ2-1, with 11 nucleotides matching TRBD2. The germline gives CDR1 MDHEN, CDR2 SYDVKM. With 7 bases clipped from V and 6 bases from J, the junction kept 8 bases outside the gene matches. The CDR3 has 15 amino acids. The full variable domain, rest sourced from reference TRBV28 and TRBJ2-1, is DVKVTQSSRYLVKRTGEKVFLECVQDMDHENMFWYRQDPGLGLRLIYFSYDVKMKEKGDIPEGYSVSREKKERFSLILESASTNQTSMYLCASINLAGGSNEQFFGPGTRLTVL.

V gene TRBV4-3 combines with J gene TRBJ1-1; 8 nucleotides agree with TRBD1. The CDR3 totals 15 residues. The V gene end was trimmed by 3 bases and the J gene end by 11 bases; junction bases not matched to a gene: 14. Germline CDR1 reads LGHNA; CDR2 reads YSLEER. CDR3: CASSHADRGRIGAFF. CDR3 DNA: TGCGCCAGCAGCCACGCCGACAGGGGACGTATCGGGGCTTTCTTT.

V is TRBV15 and J is TRBJ2-3; 7 nucleotides line up with TRBD2. CDR1 is LNHNV, CDR2 YYDKDF, per germline (reference sequence). The CDR3 is 15 residues long. The ends lost 1 base at V and 5 bases at J; junction bases unmatched: 6. The CDR3 spells CATSRGREWVDTQYF. CDR3 coding DNA: TGTGCCACCAGCAGAGGGCGGGAGTGGGTAGATACGCAGTATTTT.

J is TRBJ2-7 and V is TRBV19, with TRBD1 matching 11 bases. The germline CDR1 and CDR2 sequences are LNHDA and SQIVND (reference sequence). After removal of 7 bases from V and 3 bases from J, the junction contained 2 bases not matched to a gene. The CDR3 is 13 residues long. CDR3 bases: TGTGCCAGTAAGGGGACAGGGGGCTACGAGCAGTACTTC. Amino acids: CASKGTGGYEQYF. The complete variable domain, with remaining parts taken from reference TRBV19 and TRBJ2-7, reads DGGITQSPKYLFRKEGQNVTLSCEQNLNHDAMYWYRQDPGQGLRLIYYSQIVNDFQKGDIAEGYSVSREKKESFPLTVTSAQKNPTAFYLCASKGTGGYEQYFGPGTRLTVT.

The gene calls are TRBV4-1 and TRBJ1-1; D remains unclear. Germline lookup yields CDR1 MGHRA and CDR2 YSYEKL. The CDR3 is 14 residues long. The V and J ends lost 3 bases and 0 bases respectively, with 8 bases between them. CDR3 sequence reads: CASSHATLNTEAFF. The CDR3 bases are TGCGCCAGCAGCCATGCGACACTGAACACTGAAGCTTTCTTT.

As DNA, the CDR3 is TGTGCCAGTAGTATGATAGCGGGAGCACCTTCTCAAGAGACCCAGTACTTC. Protein product: CASSMIAGAPSQETQYF. The chain joins TRBV19 to TRBJ2-5; 9 nucleotides agree with TRBD2. The J segment lost 2 bases and the V segment lost 3 bases, leaving 10 bases of the junction unmatched. Looked up from germline, CDR1 is LNHDA and CDR2 is SQIVND (reference sequence). This CDR3 contains 17 residues.

The V and J genes are TRBV11-2 and TRBJ1-1; D gene ambiguous. Looked up from germline, CDR1 is SGHAT and CDR2 is FQNNGV. V was pared by 3 bases and J by 4 bases, with 12 bases between. The length of the CDR3 is 14 residues. The CDR3 sequence is CASSLGKAGTEAFF. CDR3 bases: TGTGCCAGCAGCTTGGGGAAGGCGGGCACTGAAGCTTTCTTT.

The chain employs TRBV28 and TRBJ2-2, with D maybe TRBD2 (5 bases). V dropped 5 bases and J dropped 2 bases, with 12 bases sitting between them. This CDR3 spans 15 amino acids. Germline CDR1 MDHEN, CDR2 SYDVKM. Here the CDR3 DNA reads TGTGCCAGCAGTGACGAGGGTACCAACACCGGGGAGCTGTTTTTT. It specifies CASSDEGTNTGELFF.

The chain employs TRBV4-1 and TRBJ1-5; 7 bases line up with TRBD1. J gave up 5 bases and V 0 bases, and 7 bases lay outside the gene matches. Per the germline V gene, CDR1 is MGHRA and CDR2 is YSYEKL. The CDR3 is 16 amino acids. The chain's CDR3 is CASSQEPGQPDQPQHF. CDR3 nucleotides: TGCGCCAGCAGCCAAGAACCGGGACAGCCTGATCAGCCCCAGCATTTT.

The V and J genes are TRBV28 and TRBJ2-2; D is possibly TRBD2 (6 bases). Per the germline V gene, CDR1 is MDHEN and CDR2 is SYDVKM. This CDR3 is 15 amino acids long. Trimming cost V 5 bases and J 5 bases, with 15 bases left between them. The CDR3 spells CASSPGGWETGELFF. As DNA, the CDR3 is TGTGCCAGCAGTCCCGGGGGTTGGGAAACCGGGGAGCTGTTTTTT.

To note about this clone: One end of the junction is discordant with germline, which a read error may explain. V gene TRBV7-7 combines with J gene TRBJ2-2; 8 bases fit TRBD1. Germline assignment: CDR1 SSHAT and CDR2 FNYEAQ (reference sequence). CDR3 length equals 15 residues. The CDR3, as DNA: TGTGCTAGCAGCACAGGACAGGGCAACACCGGGGAGCTGTTTTTT. It encodes CASSTGQGNTGELFF.

The rearrangement links TRBV7-9 to TRBJ2-7; 9 bases are a match to TRBD2. This CDR3 spans 14 amino acids. V shed 5 bases, J shed 3 bases, and the junction held 5 bases outside the gene matches. The germline gives CDR1 SEHNR, CDR2 FQNEAQ (reference sequence). The CDR3 loop is CASSDGLASYEQYF. The CDR3 bases are TGTGCCAGCAGCGACGGACTAGCGAGCTACGAGCAGTACTTC.

This chain links TRBV6-5 with TRBJ2-5; D is perhaps TRBD1 (5 bases). The CDR3 has 13 amino acids. Germline assignment: CDR1 MNHEY and CDR2 SVGAGI. The V and J ends lost 6 bases and 1 base respectively, with 9 bases between them. The CDR3 here is CASSDSFQETQYF. The CDR3 DNA follows: TGTGCCAGCAGCGACAGCTTCCAAGAGACCCAGTACTTC.

The V gene is TRBV6-5, the J gene TRBJ2-3; D possibly corresponds to TRBD2 (6 bases). The ends were cut back, 4 bases at V and 2 bases at J, with 10 bases in the middle. In germline, CDR1 is MNHEY, CDR2 SVGAGI. The CDR3 contains 14 residues. CDR3 nucleotides: TGTGCCAGCAGTTGGGACTCAAACACAGATACGCAGTATTTT. Translation gives CASSWDSNTDTQYF.

The chain recombines TRBV7-8 with TRBJ2-4; maybe TRBD2 (6 bases). The ends were cut back, 0 bases at V and 4 bases at J, with 19 bases in the middle. Per germline, CDR1 SGHVS and CDR2 FQNEAQ. The CDR3 spans 18 residues. The CDR3 loop is CASSLAGPGLGTKNIQYF. CDR3 bases: TGTGCCAGCAGCTTAGCCGGACCGGGACTGGGAACAAAAAACATTCAGTACTTC. Based on the CDR3 plus reference TRBV7-8 and TRBJ2-4, the full variable domain is GAGVSQSPRYKVAKRGQDVALRCDPISGHVSLFWYQQALGQGPEFLTYFQNEAQLDKSGLPSDRFFAERPEGSVSTLKIQRTQQEDSAVYLCASSLAGPGLGTKNIQYFGAGTRLSVL.

This chain links TRBV30 with TRBJ1-1; perhaps TRBD1 as D (5 bases). CDR1 is GTSNPN and CDR2 is SVGIG in the germline V gene (reference sequence). V lost 0 bases and J 5 bases, leaving 13 bases between the germline ends. CDR3 length: 14 amino acids. This CDR3 reads CAWSVLQGKTEAFF. Written as DNA, the CDR3 is TGTGCCTGGAGTGTACTCCAGGGTAAGACTGAAGCTTTCTTT.

The chain has TRBV28 and TRBJ1-2; 9 positions agree with TRBD1. V lost 4 bases to trimming and J lost 4 bases; unmatched junction nucleotides: 7. In germline, CDR1 is MDHEN, CDR2 SYDVKM. The CDR3 has 15 amino acids. CDR3 residues: CASSSPGTGPYGYTF. CDR3 DNA sequence: TGTGCCAGCAGTTCTCCCGGGACAGGGCCCTATGGCTACACCTTC.

The chain joins TRBV4-3 to TRBJ1-1; D is ambiguous. Trimming took 0 bases from V and 1 from J, leaving 9 bases between them. The CDR3 sequence is 15 residues long. Germline V gene lookup returns CDR1 LGHNA and CDR2 YSLEER. The DNA of the CDR3 is TGCGCCAGCAGCCAAGATCGGCGCGGGAACACTGAAGCTTTCTTT. Encoded protein: CASSQDRRGNTEAFF.